Listed below are T cell receptor beta chains from one sample, sequenced in a study of shared clonotypes between healthy human individuals. Here immunoSEQ multiplex PCR was the method, and the copy in TCRdb shows in-frame clones only, minus some. This table holds some 2 million clones, approximately 94% found once. Sequencing used naive CD8+ T cells sorted from blood. These receptors were taken from a man in his late teens or twenties in good health. Both conserved end residues are part of each CDR3. A D gene is named only where the DNA matches it firmly. Rows give clone size only sometimes, using once, few, many, or a class for an expanded clone.

abundance	d_gene	v_gene	j_gene	CDR3aa	CDR3nt
NA	NA	TRBV9	TRBJ1-1	CASSVGAGATEAFF	TGTGCCAGCAGCGTCGGAGCAGGGGCCACTGAAGCTTTCTTT
NA	TRBD1	TRBV5-4	TRBJ1-1	CASSFGSYSGTGYTTEAFF	TGTGCCAGCAGCTTCGGCTCTTATTCTGGGACAGGGTATACGACTGAAGCTTTCTTT
NA	NA	TRBV4-1	TRBJ2-1	CASSQDGDWDEQFF	TGCGCCAGCAGCCAAGATGGGGATTGGGATGAGCAGTTCTTC
NA	NA	TRBV30	TRBJ2-7	CAWSVSSPGEQYF	TGTGCCTGGAGTGTTTCCAGCCCTGGGGAGCAGTACTTC
NA	TRBD2	TRBV6-5	TRBJ2-5	CASSYSAGGQETQYF	TGTGCCAGCAGTTACTCGGCGGGAGGGCAAGAGACCCAGTACTTC
NA	NA	TRBV28	TRBJ1-6	CASSPRTGNNSPLHF	TGTGCCAGCAGTCCTCGGACGGGAAATAATTCACCCCTCCACTTT
NA	NA	TRBV25-1	TRBJ2-2	CASTTDSPNTGELFF	TGTGCCAGCACTACGGACTCGCCAAACACCGGGGAGCTGTTTTTT
NA	TRBD1	TRBV27	TRBJ2-7	CASSFVGQGSYEQYF	TGTGCCAGCAGTTTTGTGGGACAGGGGAGCTACGAGCAGTACTTC
NA	NA	TRBV5-1	TRBJ2-7	CASSPGTPLEYEQYF	TGCGCCAGCAGCCCGGGGACCCCTCTAGAGTACGAGCAGTACTTC
NA	TRBD2	TRBV4-1	TRBJ2-7	CASSQGGLDEQYF	TGCGCCAGCAGCCAGGGAGGGTTAGACGAGCAGTACTTC
NA	NA	TRBV11-2	TRBJ2-7	CASSFSRLYEQYF	TGTGCCAGCAGCTTTTCCAGGCTCTACGAGCAGTACTTC
NA	TRBD2	TRBV11-2	TRBJ2-3	CASSHSGSFTDTQYF	TGTGCCAGCAGCCATAGCGGGAGTTTCACAGATACGCAGTATTTT
NA	NA	TRBV30	TRBJ1-2	CAWSMDNYGYTF	TGTGCCTGGAGTATGGATAACTATGGCTACACCTTC
once	NA	TRBV19	TRBJ1-1	CASSIGGADTEAFF	TGTGCCAGTAGTATAGGAGGGGCCGACACTGAAGCTTTCTTT
NA	NA	TRBV29-1	TRBJ1-1	CSVAAEGAFF	TGCAGCGTTGCGGCGGAGGGGGCTTTCTTT
NA	NA	TRBV19	TRBJ2-7	CASSIAGGGSSYEQYF	TGTGCCAGTAGTATAGCGGGGGGCGGCAGCTCCTACGAGCAGTACTTC
NA	TRBD1	TRBV29-1	TRBJ2-1	CSVEVITGQGQWNEQFF	TGCAGCGTTGAAGTTATAACGGGACAGGGGCAGTGGAATGAGCAGTTCTTC
NA	TRBD2	TRBV6-5	TRBJ2-1	CASSSGTSGYNEQFF	TGTGCCAGCAGCTCCGGGACTAGCGGCTACAATGAGCAGTTCTTC
NA	TRBD1	TRBV6-1	TRBJ2-7	CASSVDRGPYEQYF	TGTGCCAGCAGTGTTGACAGGGGCCCTTACGAGCAGTACTTC
once	TRBD2	TRBV5-6	TRBJ2-2	CASSLGLAGGPGELFF	TGTGCCAGCAGCTTGGGTCTAGCGGGGGGCCCCGGGGAGCTGTTTTTT
NA	NA	TRBV30	TRBJ2-1	CAWSGVSSYNEQFF	TGTGCCTGGAGTGGGGTATCGTCTTACAATGAGCAGTTCTTC
NA	NA	TRBV27	TRBJ2-7	CASSLSGGQWSYEQYF	TGTGCCAGCAGTTTATCGGGGGGACAATGGTCCTACGAGCAGTACTTC
NA	TRBD1	TRBV2	TRBJ2-1	CAISPGQPHNEQFF	TGTGCCATTTCACCGGGACAGCCTCACAATGAGCAGTTCTTC
NA	NA	TRBV6-5	TRBJ2-7	CASSYSDQGHYEQYF	TGTGCCAGCAGTTACTCAGACCAGGGGCACTACGAGCAGTACTTC
NA	TRBD1	TRBV5-8	TRBJ1-2	CASRTGSNYGYTF	TGTGCCAGCCGGACAGGGTCGAACTATGGCTACACCTTC
NA	TRBD1	TRBV5-1	TRBJ2-7	CASSLEQGSYEQYF	TGCGCCAGCAGCTTGGAACAGGGGAGTTACGAGCAGTACTTC
NA	NA	TRBV29-1	TRBJ2-1	CSFDYINNEQFF	TGCAGCTTTGACTATATCAACAATGAGCAGTTCTTC
NA	NA	TRBV9	TRBJ2-3	CASSVATSGGDTDTQYF	TGTGCCAGCAGCGTAGCTACGTCAGGGGGGGACACAGATACGCAGTATTTT
NA	NA	TRBV7-2	TRBJ2-7	CASSLGVNTQNEQYF	TGTGCCAGCAGCTTAGGGGTCAACACACAGAACGAGCAGTACTTC
NA	TRBD2	TRBV27	TRBJ2-7	CASSPLAGPHEQYF	TGTGCCAGCAGTCCGCTAGCGGGACCTCACGAGCAGTACTTC
NA	TRBD1	TRBV14	TRBJ2-3	CASSPWTGESTDTQYF	TGTGCCAGCAGCCCGTGGACAGGGGAAAGCACAGATACGCAGTATTTT
NA	NA	TRBV2	TRBJ2-1	CASTGNEQFF	TGTGCCAGCACGGGTAATGAGCAGTTCTTC
NA	NA	TRBV18	TRBJ1-1	CASSASGLLLEAFF	TGTGCCAGCTCCGCATCCGGGCTTCTCCTTGAAGCTTTCTTT
NA	TRBD2	TRBV6-1	TRBJ2-1	CASSELAGEPSSYNEQFF	TGTGCCAGCAGTGAACTAGCGGGAGAGCCCAGCTCCTACAATGAGCAGTTCTTC
NA	NA	TRBV7-8	TRBJ1-4	CASSLDPRGPNEKLFF	TGTGCCAGCAGCTTAGATCCCAGGGGTCCAAATGAAAAACTGTTTTTT
NA	TRBD1	TRBV7-2	TRBJ2-7	CASSWTGPPYEQYF	TGTGCCAGCAGCTGGACAGGGCCCCCCTACGAGCAGTACTTC
NA	NA	TRBV4-1	TRBJ2-7	CASSQDWGWTYEQYF	TGCGCCAGCAGCCAAGATTGGGGGTGGACCTACGAGCAGTACTTC
NA	TRBD1	TRBV2	TRBJ2-7	CASSEPSGQGDSYEQYF	TGTGCCAGCAGTGAACCCTCCGGACAGGGAGACTCCTACGAGCAGTACTTC
NA	TRBD1	TRBV7-9	TRBJ2-6	CASTPGDREIAGANVLTF	TGTGCCAGCACCCCCGGGGACAGGGAAATTGCTGGGGCCAACGTCCTGACTTTC
NA	TRBD2	TRBV5-1	TRBJ2-7	CASSLGGGLSYEQYF	TGCGCCAGCAGCTTAGGCGGGGGTCTCTCCTACGAGCAGTACTTC
NA	NA	TRBV14	TRBJ2-3	CASSQGKQGDPDTDTQYF	TGTGCCAGCAGCCAAGGGAAGCAAGGGGACCCTGACACAGATACGCAGTATTTT
NA	NA	TRBV7-9	TRBJ1-1	CASSLEQGNTEAFF	TGTGCCAGCAGCTTAGAACAGGGGAACACTGAAGCTTTCTTT
NA	NA	TRBV7-9	TRBJ1-2	CASSSDGGYTF	TGTGCCAGCAGTTCGGATGGTGGCTACACCTTC
once	TRBD2	TRBV27	TRBJ2-7	CASPSSGRTYEQYF	TGTGCCAGTCCCTCTAGCGGGAGAACCTACGAGCAGTACTTC
NA	NA	TRBV6-6	TRBJ1-6	CASSYSRHDNSPLHF	TGTGCCAGCAGTTACTCGCGTCACGATAATTCACCCCTCCACTTT
NA	TRBD1	TRBV13	TRBJ2-7	CASSDQDRGQWEQYF	TGTGCCAGCAGCGATCAGGACAGGGGGCAGTGGGAGCAGTACTTC
NA	NA	TRBV12-2	TRBJ1-4	CASRRLRGPNEKLFF	TGTGCAAGTCGCCGATTAAGGGGACCAAATGAAAAACTGTTTTTT
NA	TRBD2	TRBV2	TRBJ2-1	CASSEGTSGRANEQFF	TGTGCCAGCAGTGAAGGGACTAGCGGGAGGGCCAATGAGCAGTTCTTC
NA	NA	TRBV10-1	TRBJ2-7	CASSEKSTGDEQYF	TGCGCCAGCAGTGAAAAAAGCACCGGCGACGAGCAGTACTTC
NA	TRBD2	TRBV9	TRBJ2-1	CASSVEPSGKDEQFF	TGTGCCAGCAGCGTAGAGCCTAGCGGGAAGGATGAGCAGTTCTTC
NA	NA	TRBV6-1	TRBJ2-7	CASSPGRTYEQYF	TGTGCCAGCAGTCCCGGACGGACCTACGAGCAGTACTTC
NA	NA	TRBV2	TRBJ2-5	CASSHKMTATQETQYF	TGTGCCAGCAGTCACAAGATGACAGCCACTCAAGAGACCCAGTACTTC
NA	NA	TRBV6-5	TRBJ2-7	CASSYTGGPEQYF	TGTGCCAGCAGTTACACGGGGGGCCCCGAGCAGTACTTC
NA	TRBD2	TRBV30	TRBJ2-7	CAWRGPRGGEQYF	TGTGCCTGGAGGGGCCCGCGGGGGGGCGAGCAGTACTTC
NA	NA	TRBV19	TRBJ2-2	CASTPSGSNTGELFF	TGTGCCAGTACCCCGTCGGGGTCCAACACCGGGGAGCTGTTTTTT